The rows below give T cell receptor beta chains drawn from one sample of a study of shared clonotypes between healthy human individuals. The protocol was immunoSEQ multiplex PCR, while the TCRdb copy is restricted to in-frame clones and leaves out a portion. The sample has 2,500,000 or so clones, approximately 93% seen once. Sequencing was carried out using naive CD4+ T cells from PBMCs. These receptors were collected from a man aged 18-30 years in good health. Some clones in this sample may be carry-over from other donors' samples. Both conserved end residues are part of each CDR3. Fields, in order: J gene, D gene, V gene, clone size, CDR3 protein, CDR3 DNA. The D gene is left open where the match is weak. A clone size is listed for some rows: how often the clone was seen (once, few, many), or a class if it is expanded.

>TRBJ2-3|TRBD2|TRBV5-1|.
CASAGVDASTDTQYF
TGCGCCAGCGCGGGGGTTGACGCTAGCACAGATACGCAGTATTTT
>TRBJ1-2|.|TRBV5-1|.
CASSSGVRHGYTF
TGCGCCAGCAGCTCCGGGGTGCGGCATGGCTACACCTTC
>TRBJ1-2|TRBD1|TRBV2|.
CASSPGTGDGYTF
TGTGCCAGCAGTCCCGGGACAGGGGATGGCTACACCTTC
>TRBJ2-1|.|TRBV25-1|.
CASSGWTGYYEQFF
TGTGCCAGCAGTGGATGGACTGGGTACTATGAGCAGTTCTTC
>TRBJ1-2|.|TRBV6-4|.
CASSDFPGRGYTF
TGTGCCAGCAGTGACTTTCCAGGGAGAGGCTACACCTTC
>TRBJ2-4|TRBD1|TRBV27|.
CASSRDDRGLAKNIQYF
TGTGCCAGCAGTCGGGATGACAGGGGACTAGCCAAAAACATTCAGTACTTC
>TRBJ2-7|TRBD2|TRBV28|.
CASRGSGGPNQEQYF
TGTGCCAGCAGGGGTTCGGGGGGGCCGAACCAAGAGCAGTACTTC
>TRBJ2-1|.|TRBV10-3|.
CAISELRDTPYNEQFF
TGTGCCATCAGTGAGCTCCGGGACACACCCTACAATGAGCAGTTCTTC
>TRBJ1-5|.|TRBV5-1|once
CASSLGGHSNQPQHF
TGCGCCAGCAGCTTGGGAGGTCATAGCAATCAGCCCCAGCATTTT
>TRBJ1-1|TRBD1|TRBV5-1|.
CASSLWQGASEAFF
TGCGCCAGCAGCTTGTGGCAGGGGGCCTCTGAAGCTTTCTTT
>TRBJ1-2|.|TRBV18|.
CASSRERQSYGYTF
TGTGCCAGCTCACGAGAACGACAGTCCTATGGCTACACCTTC
>TRBJ1-1|TRBD1|TRBV5-4|.
CASSSIGTDEAFF
TGTGCCAGCAGCTCAATCGGGACAGATGAAGCTTTCTTT
>TRBJ2-5|.|TRBV4-3|.
CASSPVGGVRETQYF
TGCGCCAGCAGCCCCGTCGGGGGCGTTCGGGAGACCCAGTACTTC
>TRBJ2-5|.|TRBV9|.
CASSVVGAPDYETQYF
TGTGCCAGCAGCGTAGTCGGAGCCCCCGATTATGAGACCCAGTACTTC
>TRBJ1-1|.|TRBV7-2|.
CASSLVVVNTEAFF
TGTGCCAGCAGCTTAGTCGTCGTGAACACTGAAGCTTTCTTT
>TRBJ2-1|.|TRBV2|.
CASSVHPSSYNEQFF
TGTGCCAGCAGTGTCCATCCGAGCTCCTACAATGAGCAGTTCTTC
>TRBJ1-5|.|TRBV9|.
CASSVGRDSNQPQHF
TGTGCCAGCAGCGTAGGCAGAGATAGCAATCAGCCCCAGCATTTT
>TRBJ2-5|.|TRBV11-2|.
CASSQRAGLGETQYF
TGTGCCAGCAGCCAGCGGGCGGGGTTAGGTGAGACCCAGTACTTC
>TRBJ2-3|TRBD2|TRBV19|.
CASKDDRWREGTDTQYF
TGTGCCAGTAAAGATGACCGCTGGCGGGAGGGCACAGATACGCAGTATTTT
>TRBJ2-7|TRBD2|TRBV2|.
CASTESSGGEQYF
TGTGCCAGCACCGAGTCTAGCGGGGGCGAGCAGTACTTC
>TRBJ2-6|.|TRBV6-5|.
CASSYGSSGANVLTF
TGTGCCAGCAGTTACGGTAGCTCTGGGGCCAACGTCCTGACTTTC
>TRBJ1-1|.|TRBV4-1|.
CASSPRERGTMNTEAFF
TGCGCCAGCAGCCCAAGAGAAAGGGGAACCATGAACACTGAAGCTTTCTTT
>TRBJ2-1|.|TRBV7-3|.
CASSLTAGSLPNEQFF
TGTGCCAGCAGCTTAACGGCCGGCAGCCTCCCCAATGAGCAGTTCTTC
>TRBJ1-4|.|TRBV7-9|.
CASSLGSQGGHEKLFF
TGTGCCAGCAGCTTAGGGTCCCAGGGAGGGCATGAAAAACTGTTTTTT
>TRBJ2-5|TRBD2|TRBV7-2|.
CASSSHGRNQETQYF
TGTGCCAGCAGCTCCCACGGGAGGAACCAAGAGACCCAGTACTTC
>TRBJ2-1|TRBD1|TRBV18|.
CASSLRQGDVQNEQFF
TGTGCCAGCTCACTACGACAGGGCGATGTGCAGAATGAGCAGTTCTTC
>TRBJ2-6|.|TRBV7-2|.
CASSLGRSGANVLTF
TGTGCCAGCAGCTTAGGGCGCTCTGGGGCCAACGTCCTGACTTTC
>TRBJ2-3|TRBD1|TRBV10-3|.
CAISEDRVTSADTQYF
TGTGCCATCAGTGAGGACAGGGTAACCTCCGCAGATACGCAGTATTTT